Sequencing of this TCR beta chain was carried out in a study of blood T cell repertoires in COVID-19. In the study overall: COVID-19 samples, acute and convalescent, were from the United States, Italy and Spain. Sources were T cells, B-cell-depleted T cells, or PBMCs; the material itself was cDNA or gDNA.

This CDR3 comprises 13 residues. Original data processing: Researchers report that nucleated cell counts were estimated from reference gene primer amplification. Assay: immunoSEQ multiplex PCR; the TCRdb copy retains only in-frame clones and omits some. V and J calls plus clone size are reproduced from that table; the DNA served to infer D and trimming. The data contain some 130,000 clones, around 88% of them seen just once; the ten biggest clones take up around 20%. The sequenced sample was peripheral blood. This chain connects TRBV21-1 to TRBJ1-1; TRBD1 was called by the table and not checked on the DNA. TRBV21-1 is reported as a pseudogene. This receptor was taken from a woman aged 45 to 65 who had recovered from COVID-19. The CDR3 reads CASNPQGIAEAFF. CDR3 nucleotide sequence: TGTGCCAGCAACCCACAGGGGATCGCTGAAGCTTTCTTT.